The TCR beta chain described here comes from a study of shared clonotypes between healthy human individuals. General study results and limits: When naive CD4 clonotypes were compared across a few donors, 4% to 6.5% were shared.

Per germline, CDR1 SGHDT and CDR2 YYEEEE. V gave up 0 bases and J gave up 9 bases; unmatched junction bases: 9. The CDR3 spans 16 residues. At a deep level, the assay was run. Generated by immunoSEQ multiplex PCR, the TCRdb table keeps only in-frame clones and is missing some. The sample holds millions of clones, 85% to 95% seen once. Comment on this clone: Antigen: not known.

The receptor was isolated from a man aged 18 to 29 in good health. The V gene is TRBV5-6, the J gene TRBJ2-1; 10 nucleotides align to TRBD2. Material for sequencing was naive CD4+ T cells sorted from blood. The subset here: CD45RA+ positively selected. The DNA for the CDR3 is TGTGCCAGCAGCTTGGAGGGGCTAGCGGGAGTTGGTGAGCAGTTCTTC. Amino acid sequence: CASSLEGLAGVGEQFF.